Listed here are 10 T cell receptor beta chains from one sample, sequenced in a study of blood T cell repertoires in COVID-19. TCRdb keeps only in-frame clones here, not all; method: immunoSEQ multiplex PCR. The table lists about 51,000 clones, about 91% of them singletons. The sample taken for sequencing was peripheral blood. The origin of the receptors is a man between 45 and 60 years old with acute or convalescent COVID-19.

J is TRBJ2-1 and V is TRBV27; a weak D match, TRBD2 (6 bases). This CDR3 is built from 15 residues. Between the trimmed V and J ends, which lost 2 bases and 2 bases, there was a span of 10 bases. CDR1 MNHEY and CDR2 SMNVEV come from the germline V gene (reference sequence). CDR3 sequence: CASSLGGGAYNEQFF. The CDR3 bases are TGTGCCAGCAGTTTAGGAGGCGGGGCCTACAATGAGCAGTTCTTC.

The chain's CDR3 is CASSYPTGTGGGYTF. CDR3 nucleotides: TGTGCCAGCAGTTACCCGACCGGGACAGGGGGAGGCTACACCTTC. V usage is TRBV6-6 and J usage is TRBJ1-2; 11 nucleotides match TRBD1. The ends lost 2 bases at V and 8 bases at J; junction bases unmatched: 7. Per germline, CDR1 MNHNY and CDR2 SVGAGI (reference sequence). CDR3 size: 15 residues.

In nucleotides, the CDR3 is TGTGCCAGTAGTATAGGAGGGGGAGGGCCCGAAGCTTTCTTT. This codes for CASSIGGGGPEAFF. V and J are TRBV19 and TRBJ1-1, with a tentative D call TRBD1 (6 bases). V lost 1 base to trimming and J lost 8 bases, with 14 bases between them. Germline V gene sequence: CDR1 LNHDA, CDR2 SQIVND (reference sequence). CDR3 length: 14 amino acids.

The V and J genes are TRBV28 and TRBJ2-2, with 8 bases fitting TRBD2. Trimming at V came to 5 bases and at J to 2 bases, leaving 7 bases not matched to a gene. CDR1 is MDHEN, CDR2 SYDVKM, per germline. The CDR3 has 16 amino acids. CDR3 protein: CASSPLAGSNTGELFF. The CDR3 bases are TGTGCCAGCAGTCCCTTAGCGGGGAGTAACACCGGGGAGCTGTTTTTT.

The chain employs TRBV7-9 and TRBJ1-3; D is ambiguous. The CDR3 sequence is 15 residues long. Germline V CDR1 and CDR2: SEHNR, FQNEAQ (reference sequence). V lost 5 bases and J 2 bases, leaving 13 bases between the germline ends. CDR3 residues: CASSQGGSAGNTIYF. CDR3 in DNA: TGTGCCAGCAGCCAAGGAGGGTCGGCTGGAAACACCATATATTTT.

The rearrangement joins TRBV11-2 to TRBJ2-7; 14 bases fit TRBD2. The CDR3 has 17 amino acids. CDR1 and CDR2 (germline): SGHAT, FQNNGV. J gave up 3 bases and V 5 bases, and 9 bases lay outside the gene matches. The CDR3 region is CASSRDGTSGGVYEQYF. Here the CDR3 DNA reads TGTGCCAGCAGCCGAGATGGGACTAGCGGGGGAGTCTACGAGCAGTACTTC.

Details on this clone: The conserved closing phenylalanine or tryptophan is absent in this CDR3, likely reflecting a read error. The DNA is omitted, as the CDR3 cannot be located on it reliably, and the CDR3 follows TCRdb's listing. The rearrangement joins TRBV21-1 to TRBJ1-1. TRBV21-1 constitutes a pseudogene. Inclusive of both ends, the CDR3 amounts to 9 amino acids. The CDR3 here is CASSKLTRR.

The chain recombines TRBV11-2 with TRBJ2-3, with 7 nucleotides matching TRBD2. Germline V CDR1 and CDR2: SGHAT, FQNNGV. CDR3 size: 14 residues. After removal of 3 bases from V and 4 bases from J, the junction contained 4 bases not matched to a gene. CDR3 region: CASSLLAGADTQYF. CDR3 DNA: TGTGCCAGCAGCTTGCTGGCGGGGGCAGATACGCAGTATTTT.

V is TRBV7-2 and J is TRBJ2-5; weak D call: TRBD2 (7 bases). Germline lookup yields CDR1 SGHTA and CDR2 FQGNSA. Trimming pared 1 base from V and 5 bases from J, leaving 14 bases between. The CDR3 runs to 15 residues. Written as DNA, the CDR3 is TGTGCCAGCAGCTTAGGGGGGGGCCTCTCGGAGACCCAGTACTTC. It is translated as CASSLGGGLSETQYF. The variable domain in full, completed from reference TRBV7-2 and TRBJ2-5, reads GAGVSQSPSNKVTEKGKDVELRCDPISGHTALYWYRQSLGQGLEFLIYFQGNSAPDKSGLPSDRFSAERTGGSVSTLTIQRTQQEDSAVYLCASSLGGGLSETQYFGPGTRLLVL.

The chain couples TRBV5-5 to TRBJ2-3, with D maybe TRBD1 (5 bases). The CDR3 extends over 14 amino acids. V dropped 4 bases and J dropped 6 bases, with 15 bases sitting between them. Germline loops: CDR1 SGHKS, CDR2 YYEKEE (reference sequence). The CDR3 DNA sequence: TGTGCCAGCAGCCTCACACCCAGGGTCGATACGCAGTATTTT. This encodes CASSLTPRVDTQYF. The whole variable domain, filled in from reference TRBV5-5 and TRBJ2-3, reads DAGVTQSPTHLIKTRGQQVTLRCSPISGHKSVSWYQQVLGQGPQFIFQYYEKEERGRGNFPDRFSARQFPNYSSELNVNALLLGDSALYLCASSLTPRVDTQYFGPGTRLTVL.